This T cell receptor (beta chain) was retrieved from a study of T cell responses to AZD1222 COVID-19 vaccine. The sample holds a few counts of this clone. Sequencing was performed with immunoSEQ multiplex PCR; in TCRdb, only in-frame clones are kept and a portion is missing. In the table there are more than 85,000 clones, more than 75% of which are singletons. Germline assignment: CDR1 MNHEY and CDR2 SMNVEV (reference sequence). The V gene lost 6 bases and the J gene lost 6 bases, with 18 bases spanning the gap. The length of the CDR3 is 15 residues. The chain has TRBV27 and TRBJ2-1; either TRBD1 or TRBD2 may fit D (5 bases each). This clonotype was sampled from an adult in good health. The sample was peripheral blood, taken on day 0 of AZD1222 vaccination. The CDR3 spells CASSRSWDPINEQFF. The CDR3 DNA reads TGTGCCAGCAGCCGATCCTGGGACCCTATCAATGAGCAGTTCTTC.